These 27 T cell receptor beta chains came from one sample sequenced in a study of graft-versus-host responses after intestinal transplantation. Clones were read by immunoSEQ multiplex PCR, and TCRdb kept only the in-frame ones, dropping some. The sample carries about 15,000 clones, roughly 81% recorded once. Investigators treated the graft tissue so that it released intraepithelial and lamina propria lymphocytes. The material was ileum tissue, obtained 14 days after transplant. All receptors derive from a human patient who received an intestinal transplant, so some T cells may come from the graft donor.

The CDR3 region is CASSLGGTPNEQFF. The CDR3 bases are TGTGCCAGCAGCTTAGGAGGGACACCCAATGAGCAGTTCTTC. The chain uses TRBV7-9 and TRBJ2-1, with a possible D match to TRBD1 (6 bases). Germline loops: CDR1 SEHNR, CDR2 FQNEAQ (reference sequence). The CDR3 runs to 14 residues. Trimming shortened V by 1 base and J by 6 bases, and 10 bases separated the two germline ends. Full variable domain (outside the CDR3, taken from reference TRBV7-9 and TRBJ2-1): DTGVSQNPRHKITKRGQNVTFRCDPISEHNRLYWYRQTLGQGPEFLTYFQNEAQLEKSRLLSDRFSAERPKGSFSTLEIQRTEQGDSAMYLCASSLGGTPNEQFFGPGTRLTVL.

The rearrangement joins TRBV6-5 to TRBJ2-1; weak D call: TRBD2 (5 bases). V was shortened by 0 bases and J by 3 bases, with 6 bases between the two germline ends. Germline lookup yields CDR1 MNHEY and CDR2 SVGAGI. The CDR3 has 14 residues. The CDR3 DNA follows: TGTGCCAGCAGTTACTCGAGGGTCTACAATGAGCAGTTCTTC. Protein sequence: CASSYSRVYNEQFF.

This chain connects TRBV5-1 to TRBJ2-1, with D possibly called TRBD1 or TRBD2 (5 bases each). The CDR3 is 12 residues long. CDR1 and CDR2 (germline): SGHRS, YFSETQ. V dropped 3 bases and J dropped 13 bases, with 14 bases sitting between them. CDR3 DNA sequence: TGCGCCAGCAGCTCCGGGACCCTAGTTCAGTTCTTC. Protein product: CASSSGTLVQFF.

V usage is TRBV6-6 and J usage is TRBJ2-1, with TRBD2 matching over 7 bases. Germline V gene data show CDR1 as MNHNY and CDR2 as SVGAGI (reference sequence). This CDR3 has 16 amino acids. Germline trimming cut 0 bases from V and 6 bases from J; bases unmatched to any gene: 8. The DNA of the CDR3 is TGTGCCAGCAGTTACTCAGGACTAGGTGGGGCCAATGAGCAGTTCTTC. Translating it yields CASSYSGLGGANEQFF.

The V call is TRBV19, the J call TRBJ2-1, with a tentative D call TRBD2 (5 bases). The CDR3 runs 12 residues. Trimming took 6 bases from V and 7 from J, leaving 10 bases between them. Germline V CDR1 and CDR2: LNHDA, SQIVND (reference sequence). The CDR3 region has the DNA TGTGCCAGTAGCTGGACGGGAAATGAGCAGTTCTTC. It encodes CASSWTGNEQFF.

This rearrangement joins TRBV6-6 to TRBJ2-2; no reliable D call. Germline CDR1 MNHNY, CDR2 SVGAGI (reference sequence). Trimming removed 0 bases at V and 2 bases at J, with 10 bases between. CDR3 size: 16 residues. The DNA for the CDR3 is TGTGCCAGCAGTTACTCGATACCGGCCAACACCGGGGAGCTGTTTTTT. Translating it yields CASSYSIPANTGELFF.

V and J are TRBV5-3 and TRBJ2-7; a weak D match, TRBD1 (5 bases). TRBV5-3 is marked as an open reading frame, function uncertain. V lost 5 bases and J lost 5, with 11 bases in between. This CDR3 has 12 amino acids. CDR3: CARRSDSHEQYF. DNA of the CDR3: TGTGCCAGAAGGTCCGACAGCCACGAGCAGTACTTC.

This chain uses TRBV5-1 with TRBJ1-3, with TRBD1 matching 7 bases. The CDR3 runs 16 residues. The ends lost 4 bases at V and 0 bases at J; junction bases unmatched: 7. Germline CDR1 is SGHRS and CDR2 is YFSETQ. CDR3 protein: CASSTGDSYSGNTIYF. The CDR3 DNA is TGCGCCAGCAGCACGGGGGACAGCTACTCTGGAAACACCATATATTTT.

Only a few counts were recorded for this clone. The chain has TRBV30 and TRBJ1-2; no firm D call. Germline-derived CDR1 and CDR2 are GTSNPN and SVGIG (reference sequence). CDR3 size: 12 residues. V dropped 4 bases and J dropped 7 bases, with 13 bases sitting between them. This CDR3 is CAWTLGYSGYTF. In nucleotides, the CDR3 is TGTGCCTGGACCCTCGGGTACAGTGGCTACACCTTC.

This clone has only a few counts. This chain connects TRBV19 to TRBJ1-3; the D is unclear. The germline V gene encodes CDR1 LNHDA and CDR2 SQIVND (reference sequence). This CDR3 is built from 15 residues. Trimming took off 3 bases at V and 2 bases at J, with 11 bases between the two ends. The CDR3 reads CASSIGSTTGNTIYF. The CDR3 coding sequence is TGTGCCAGTAGTATCGGGTCAACTACTGGAAACACCATATATTTT.

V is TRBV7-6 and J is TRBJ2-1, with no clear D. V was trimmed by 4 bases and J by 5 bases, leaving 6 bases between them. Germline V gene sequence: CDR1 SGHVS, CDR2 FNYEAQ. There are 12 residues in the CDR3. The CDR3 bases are TGTGCCAGCAGCTGGGTCCACAATGAGCAGTTCTTC. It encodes CASSWVHNEQFF.

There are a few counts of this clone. The CDR3 DNA reads TGTGCCAGCAGCTTAGATTCTGAAGCTTTCTTT. This sequence encodes CASSLDSEAFF. The chain has TRBV11-3 and TRBJ1-1, with D unresolved. The CDR3 is made up of 11 amino acids. CDR1 is SGHNT, CDR2 YENEEA, per germline. Trimming left V 0 bases short and J 6 bases short, with 2 bases between.

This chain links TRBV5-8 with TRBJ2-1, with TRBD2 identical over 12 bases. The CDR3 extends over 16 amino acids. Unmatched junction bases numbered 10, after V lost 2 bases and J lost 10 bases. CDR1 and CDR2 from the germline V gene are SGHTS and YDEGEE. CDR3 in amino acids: CASSLWTSGIHGEQFF. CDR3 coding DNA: TGTGCCAGCAGCTTATGGACTAGCGGGATTCACGGAGAGCAGTTCTTC.

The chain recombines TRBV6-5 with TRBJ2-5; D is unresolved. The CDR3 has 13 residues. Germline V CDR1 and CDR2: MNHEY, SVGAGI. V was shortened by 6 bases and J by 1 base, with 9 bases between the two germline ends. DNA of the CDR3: TGTGCCAGCAGGAACGGACCCCAAGAGACCCAGTACTTC. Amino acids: CASRNGPQETQYF.

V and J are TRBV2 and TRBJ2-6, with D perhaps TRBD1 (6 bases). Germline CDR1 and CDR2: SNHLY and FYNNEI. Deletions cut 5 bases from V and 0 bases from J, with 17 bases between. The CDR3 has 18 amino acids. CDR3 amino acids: CASSTGQRFHSGANVLTF. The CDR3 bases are TGTGCCAGCAGTACTGGACAGAGGTTTCACTCTGGGGCCAACGTCCTGACTTTC.

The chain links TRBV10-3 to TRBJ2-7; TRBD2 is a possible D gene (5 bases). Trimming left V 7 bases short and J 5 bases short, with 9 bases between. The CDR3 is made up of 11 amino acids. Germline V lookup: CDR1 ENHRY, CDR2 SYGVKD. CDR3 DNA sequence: TGTGCCATCAAGAGGGTGGACGAGCAGTACTTC. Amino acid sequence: CAIKRVDEQYF.

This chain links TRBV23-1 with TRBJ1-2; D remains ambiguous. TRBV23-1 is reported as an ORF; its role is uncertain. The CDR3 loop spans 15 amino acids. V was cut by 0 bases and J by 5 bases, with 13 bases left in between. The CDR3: CASSQSEGPSYGYTF. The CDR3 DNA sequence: TGCGCCAGCAGTCAATCGGAGGGCCCCTCTTATGGCTACACCTTC.

Here the CDR3 DNA reads TGCGCCAGCAGCAACAGCCTAACGAACACCGGGGAGCTGTTTTTT. It specifies CASSNSLTNTGELFF. The chain is built from TRBV5-1 and TRBJ2-2; D ambiguous. The germline V gene encodes CDR1 SGHRS and CDR2 YFSETQ. CDR3 size: 15 residues. V lost 4 bases to trimming and J lost 0 bases, with 10 bases between them.

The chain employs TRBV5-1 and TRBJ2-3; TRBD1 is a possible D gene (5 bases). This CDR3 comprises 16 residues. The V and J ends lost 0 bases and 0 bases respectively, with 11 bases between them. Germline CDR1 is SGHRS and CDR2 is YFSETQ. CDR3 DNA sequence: TGCGCCAGCAGCTTGGAGGACACGATAAGCACAGATACGCAGTATTTT. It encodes CASSLEDTISTDTQYF.

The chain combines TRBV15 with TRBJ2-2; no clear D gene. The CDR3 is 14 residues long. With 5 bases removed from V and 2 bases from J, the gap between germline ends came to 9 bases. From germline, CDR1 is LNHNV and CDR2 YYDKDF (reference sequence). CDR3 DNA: TGTGCCACCAGCCCCCTACTAAACACCGGGGAGCTGTTTTTT. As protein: CATSPLLNTGELFF.

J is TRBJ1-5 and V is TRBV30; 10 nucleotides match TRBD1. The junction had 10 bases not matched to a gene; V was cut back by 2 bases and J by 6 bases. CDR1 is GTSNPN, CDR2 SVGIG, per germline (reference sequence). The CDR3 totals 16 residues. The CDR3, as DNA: TGTGCCTGGAGTATAAAGGGACAGGGGATGACTCAGCCCCAGCATTTT. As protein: CAWSIKGQGMTQPQHF.

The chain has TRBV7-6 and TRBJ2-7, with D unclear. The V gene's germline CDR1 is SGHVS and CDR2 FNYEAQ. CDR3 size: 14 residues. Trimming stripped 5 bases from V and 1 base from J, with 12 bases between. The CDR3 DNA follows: TGTGCCAGCAGCCCCCGTACAGAATCCTACGAGCAGTACTTC. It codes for CASSPRTESYEQYF.

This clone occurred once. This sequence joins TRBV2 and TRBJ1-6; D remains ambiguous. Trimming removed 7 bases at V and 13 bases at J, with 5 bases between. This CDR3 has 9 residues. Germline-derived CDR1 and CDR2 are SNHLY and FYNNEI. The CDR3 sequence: CASTAPLHF. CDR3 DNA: TGTGCCAGCACGGCCCCCCTCCACTTT.

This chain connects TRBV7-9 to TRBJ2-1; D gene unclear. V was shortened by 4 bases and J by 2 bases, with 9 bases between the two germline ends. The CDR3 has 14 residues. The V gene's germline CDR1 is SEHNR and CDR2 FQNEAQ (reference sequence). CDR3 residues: CASSSGGPYNEQFF. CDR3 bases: TGTGCCAGCAGCTCGGGTGGTCCCTACAATGAGCAGTTCTTC.

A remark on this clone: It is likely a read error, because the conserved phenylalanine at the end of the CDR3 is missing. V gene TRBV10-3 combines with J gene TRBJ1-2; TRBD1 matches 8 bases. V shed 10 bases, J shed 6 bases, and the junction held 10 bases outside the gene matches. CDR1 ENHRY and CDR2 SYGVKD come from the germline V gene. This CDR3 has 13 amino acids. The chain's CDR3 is CATGQGDRHGYTS. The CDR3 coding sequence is TGTGCCACTGGACAGGGCGACAGACATGGCTACACCTCC.

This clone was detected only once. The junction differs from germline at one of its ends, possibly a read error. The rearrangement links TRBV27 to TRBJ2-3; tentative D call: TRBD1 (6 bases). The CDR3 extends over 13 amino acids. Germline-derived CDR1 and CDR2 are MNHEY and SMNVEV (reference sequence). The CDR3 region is CASSVSGVSTQYF. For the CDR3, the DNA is TGTGCCAGCAGTGTATCAGGGGTCAGTACGCAGTATTTT.

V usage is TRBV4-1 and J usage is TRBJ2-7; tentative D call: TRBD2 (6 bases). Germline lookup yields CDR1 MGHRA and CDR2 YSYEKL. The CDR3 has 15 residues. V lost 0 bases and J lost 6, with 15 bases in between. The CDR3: CASSQETGLRPEQYF. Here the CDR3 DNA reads TGCGCCAGCAGCCAAGAAACGGGACTCAGGCCCGAGCAGTACTTC.